This is a list of T cell receptor beta chains from one sample in a study of Ad26.COV2.S vaccination and SARS-CoV-2 variants. Sequenced by immunoSEQ multiplex PCR; TCRdb stores in-frame clones only, minus some. Of around 300,000 clones listed, approximately 90% are singletons. The sequencing here drew on peripheral blood, taken in a trial of Ad26.COV2.S vaccine versus placebo. All receptors come from a person between 18 and 65 years old who received the Ad26.COV2.S COVID-19 vaccine or a placebo. Both conserved end residues are part of each CDR3. A D gene is named only where the DNA matches it firmly. A clone size is listed for some rows: how often the clone was seen (once, few, many), or a class if it is expanded.

abundance: -; j_gene: TRBJ2-1; v_gene: TRBV19; d_gene: TRBD2; CDR3aa: CASSSGGRTYNEQFF; CDR3nt: TGTGCCAGTAGTAGTGGCGGGAGGACCTACAATGAGCAGTTCTTC
abundance: once; j_gene: TRBJ2-4; v_gene: TRBV5-6; d_gene: -; CDR3aa: CASSLGQAKNIQYF; CDR3nt: TGTGCCAGCAGCTTGGGACAGGCCAAAAACATTCAGTACTTC
abundance: -; j_gene: TRBJ1-2; v_gene: TRBV28; d_gene: -; CDR3aa: CASSIRGYYGYTF; CDR3nt: TGTGCCAGCAGTATCAGGGGTTACTATGGCTACACCTTC
abundance: -; j_gene: TRBJ2-2; v_gene: TRBV15; d_gene: -; CDR3aa: CATSRGTGELFF; CDR3nt: TGTGCCACCAGCAGGGGGACCGGGGAGCTGTTTTTT
abundance: -; j_gene: TRBJ1-5; v_gene: TRBV24-1; d_gene: -; CDR3aa: CATRGPYSNQPQHF; CDR3nt: TGTGCCACTCGGGGCCCTTATAGCAATCAGCCCCAGCATTTT
abundance: -; j_gene: TRBJ2-1; v_gene: TRBV4-1; d_gene: -; CDR3aa: CASSQGLVDEQFF; CDR3nt: TGCGCCAGCAGCCAAGGACTAGTCGATGAGCAGTTCTTC
abundance: -; j_gene: TRBJ1-5; v_gene: TRBV4-1; d_gene: -; CDR3aa: CASSRSPGPVSNQPQHF; CDR3nt: TGCGCCAGCAGCCGATCCCCGGGGCCAGTGAGCAATCAGCCCCAGCATTTT
abundance: -; j_gene: TRBJ2-7; v_gene: TRBV29-1; d_gene: -; CDR3aa: CSVAGSEGEQYF; CDR3nt: TGCAGCGTTGCGGGGTCCGAGGGGGAGCAGTACTTC
abundance: -; j_gene: TRBJ2-5; v_gene: TRBV24-1; d_gene: -; CDR3aa: CATSDPDRVGQETQYF; CDR3nt: TGTGCCACCAGTGATCCCGACCGGGTCGGTCAAGAGACCCAGTACTTC
abundance: -; j_gene: TRBJ1-2; v_gene: TRBV27; d_gene: -; CDR3aa: CASRPSAGGFYGYTF; CDR3nt: TGTGCCAGCAGACCCTCGGCGGGGGGATTCTATGGCTACACCTTC
abundance: -; j_gene: TRBJ1-1; v_gene: TRBV28; d_gene: TRBD1; CDR3aa: CASYDSTGAEAFF; CDR3nt: TGTGCCAGCTATGACTCTACAGGGGCTGAAGCTTTCTTT
abundance: -; j_gene: TRBJ2-7; v_gene: TRBV7-8; d_gene: -; CDR3aa: CASSLVWSNSGYEQYF; CDR3nt: TGTGCCAGCAGCTTAGTCTGGTCAAACTCGGGCTACGAGCAGTACTTC
abundance: -; j_gene: TRBJ1-4; v_gene: TRBV10-2; d_gene: -; CDR3aa: CASGEAGEKLFF; CDR3nt: TGCGCCAGCGGGGAGGCGGGTGAAAAACTGTTTTTT
abundance: -; j_gene: TRBJ2-1; v_gene: TRBV11-2; d_gene: TRBD1; CDR3aa: CASSLARVDREQFF; CDR3nt: TGTGCCAGCAGCTTAGCCCGGGTGGACAGGGAGCAGTTCTTC
abundance: once; j_gene: TRBJ2-7; v_gene: TRBV19; d_gene: -; CDR3aa: CASSSAGGTSYEQYF; CDR3nt: TGTGCCAGTAGTTCCGCAGGGGGGACATCCTACGAGCAGTACTTC
abundance: few; j_gene: TRBJ1-5; v_gene: TRBV24-1; d_gene: -; CDR3aa: CATSDSRRGNQPQHF; CDR3nt: TGTGCCACCAGTGACTCCCGACGGGGCAATCAGCCCCAGCATTTT
abundance: -; j_gene: TRBJ1-6; v_gene: TRBV15; d_gene: TRBD1; CDR3aa: CATAVTGNSPLHF; CDR3nt: TGTGCCACGGCCGTGACAGGGAATTCACCCCTCCACTTT
abundance: -; j_gene: TRBJ2-7; v_gene: TRBV3-1/TRBV3-2; d_gene: -; CDR3aa: CASSYTRAGEQYF; CDR3nt: TGTGCCAGCAGCTACACTAGGGCGGGCGAGCAGTACTTC
abundance: -; j_gene: TRBJ2-2; v_gene: TRBV30; d_gene: -; CDR3aa: CAWRGSGANTGELFF; CDR3nt: TGTGCCTGGAGGGGTAGCGGAGCTAACACCGGGGAGCTGTTTTTT
abundance: -; j_gene: TRBJ1-1; v_gene: TRBV6-5; d_gene: -; CDR3aa: CASSYGGPDTEAFF; CDR3nt: TGTGCCAGCAGTTACGGGGGGCCTGACACTGAAGCTTTCTTT
abundance: -; j_gene: TRBJ1-2; v_gene: TRBV7-9; d_gene: -; CDR3aa: CASSSTNLLGGGYTF; CDR3nt: TGTGCCAGCAGCTCCACCAACCTCCTTGGTGGTGGCTACACCTTC
abundance: -; j_gene: TRBJ1-2; v_gene: TRBV28; d_gene: TRBD1; CDR3aa: CASSRQGLYGYTF; CDR3nt: TGTGCCAGCAGCCGACAGGGATTATATGGCTACACCTTC
abundance: -; j_gene: TRBJ2-7; v_gene: TRBV3-1/TRBV3-2; d_gene: TRBD1; CDR3aa: CASSQGVWGTGYEQYF; CDR3nt: TGTGCCAGCAGCCAAGGCGTATGGGGGACAGGTTACGAGCAGTACTTC
abundance: -; j_gene: TRBJ1-2; v_gene: TRBV3-1/TRBV3-2; d_gene: TRBD1; CDR3aa: CASSQGTGENYGYTF; CDR3nt: TGTGCCAGCAGCCAAGGGACAGGGGAGAACTATGGCTACACCTTC
abundance: -; j_gene: TRBJ1-1; v_gene: TRBV28; d_gene: -; CDR3aa: CASRPTQGTEAFF; CDR3nt: TGTGCCAGCAGACCCACCCAGGGCACTGAAGCTTTCTTT
abundance: -; j_gene: TRBJ1-3; v_gene: TRBV5-6; d_gene: -; CDR3aa: CASSADPRGLGNTIYF; CDR3nt: TGTGCCAGCAGCGCTGACCCACGGGGCCTCGGAAACACCATATATTTT
abundance: -; j_gene: TRBJ2-2; v_gene: TRBV4-1; d_gene: TRBD2; CDR3aa: CASSQLLAGNTGELFF; CDR3nt: TGCGCCAGCAGCCAGCTACTAGCGGGAAACACCGGGGAGCTGTTTTTT
abundance: -; j_gene: TRBJ2-3; v_gene: TRBV24-1; d_gene: -; CDR3aa: CATSDFRGNTDTQYF; CDR3nt: TGTGCCACCAGTGATTTTCGGGGAAACACAGATACGCAGTATTTT
abundance: -; j_gene: TRBJ1-4; v_gene: TRBV15; d_gene: TRBD1; CDR3aa: CATSRDPGTGAEKLFF; CDR3nt: TGTGCCACCAGCAGAGATCCCGGGACAGGGGCCGAAAAACTGTTTTTT
abundance: -; j_gene: TRBJ2-5; v_gene: TRBV5-1; d_gene: -; CDR3aa: CASSLGADQETQYF; CDR3nt: TGCGCCAGCAGCTTGGGGGCAGACCAAGAGACCCAGTACTTC
abundance: -; j_gene: TRBJ1-5; v_gene: TRBV12-3/TRBV12-4; d_gene: -; CDR3aa: CASRQAPNQPQHF; CDR3nt: TGTGCCAGCCGGCAGGCCCCCAATCAGCCCCAGCATTTT
abundance: -; j_gene: TRBJ2-2; v_gene: TRBV7-9; d_gene: -; CDR3aa: CASRPSPSRESNTGELFF; CDR3nt: TGTGCCAGCAGACCATCTCCCTCCCGGGAATCGAACACCGGGGAGCTGTTTTTT
abundance: -; j_gene: TRBJ1-2; v_gene: TRBV3-1/TRBV3-2; d_gene: -; CDR3aa: CASSQGHLGWGTANYGYTF; CDR3nt: TGTGCCAGCAGCCAAGGTCATCTCGGCTGGGGAACCGCTAACTATGGCTACACCTTC
abundance: -; j_gene: TRBJ2-7; v_gene: TRBV28; d_gene: -; CDR3aa: CASSSPSTGDGRYEQYF; CDR3nt: TGTGCCAGCAGTTCTCCTTCAACGGGGGATGGTAGATACGAGCAGTACTTC
abundance: -; j_gene: TRBJ1-2; v_gene: TRBV28; d_gene: TRBD1; CDR3aa: CASSVTGQGIGYTF; CDR3nt: TGTGCCAGCAGTGTGACGGGACAGGGAATAGGCTACACCTTC
abundance: once; j_gene: TRBJ1-5; v_gene: TRBV10-3; d_gene: TRBD1; CDR3aa: CAISESGSGQGYSNQPQHF; CDR3nt: TGTGCCATCAGTGAGTCAGGATCGGGACAGGGTTATAGCAATCAGCCCCAGCATTTT
abundance: -; j_gene: TRBJ2-1; v_gene: TRBV7-6; d_gene: TRBD2; CDR3aa: CASSSSGNDEQFF; CDR3nt: TGTGCCAGCAGCTCCAGCGGGAACGATGAGCAGTTCTTC
abundance: -; j_gene: TRBJ1-6; v_gene: TRBV9; d_gene: -; CDR3aa: CASSGSRGTGENSPLHF; CDR3nt: TGTGCCAGCAGCGGGAGCAGGGGAACGGGGGAAAATTCACCCCTCCACTTT
abundance: once; j_gene: TRBJ2-1; v_gene: TRBV5-6; d_gene: TRBD2; CDR3aa: CASSYGTSGDNEQFF; CDR3nt: TGTGCCAGCAGCTACGGGACTAGCGGGGACAATGAGCAGTTCTTC
abundance: once; j_gene: TRBJ1-5; v_gene: TRBV6-6; d_gene: TRBD1; CDR3aa: CASSGTGYRREPQHF; CDR3nt: TGTGCCAGCAGTGGGACAGGGTACCGACGGGAGCCCCAGCATTTT
abundance: once; j_gene: TRBJ1-5; v_gene: TRBV15; d_gene: -; CDR3aa: CATSSRSGGYSNQPQHF; CDR3nt: TGTGCCACCAGCAGTAGAAGCGGGGGTTATAGCAATCAGCCCCAGCATTTT
abundance: -; j_gene: TRBJ2-2; v_gene: TRBV7-9; d_gene: -; CDR3aa: CASSFLEGELFF; CDR3nt: TGTGCCAGCAGCTTTTTGGAGGGGGAGCTGTTTTTT